This T cell receptor beta chain stems from a study of blood T cell repertoires in COVID-19. On the study more broadly: Sources were T cells, B-cell-depleted T cells, or PBMCs; the material itself was cDNA or gDNA.

As concerns this clone: Other DNA sequences in the sample encode the same CDR3.

Germline V gene data show CDR1 as MGHDK and CDR2 as SYGVNS. The V end was cut by 1 base, the J end by 1 base, with 7 bases between. There are 14 residues in the CDR3. The data were produced by immunoSEQ multiplex PCR, yet TCRdb's version contains in-frame clones alone and is incomplete. The sample has 160,000 or so clones; 70% to 90% are singletons. Sequencing input: peripheral blood. This TCR derives from a man aged 40-49 years with acute or convalescent COVID-19. The chain carries TRBV25-1 and TRBJ1-1; D possibly corresponds to TRBD1 (5 bases). CDR3 sequence reads: CASSEWGGNTEAFF. The CDR3 nucleotides are TGTGCCAGCAGTGAATGGGGCGGGAACACTGAAGCTTTCTTT.